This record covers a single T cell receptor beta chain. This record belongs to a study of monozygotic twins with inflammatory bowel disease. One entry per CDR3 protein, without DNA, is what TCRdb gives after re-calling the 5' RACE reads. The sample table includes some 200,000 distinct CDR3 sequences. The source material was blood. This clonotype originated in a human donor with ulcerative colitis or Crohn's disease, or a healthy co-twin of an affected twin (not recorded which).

The CDR3 loop is CASSPMRGGYNEQFF. This chain connects TRBV18 to TRBJ2-1; TCRdb reports TRBD1, a call that lacks DNA to check it against. The CDR3 has 15 residues. CDR1 is KGHSH, CDR2 LQKENI, per germline. Filled out from reference TRBV18 and TRBJ2-1, the complete variable domain reads NAGVMQNPRHLVRRRGQEARLRCSPMKGHSHVYWYRQLPEEGLKFMVYLQKENIIDESGMPKERFSAEFPKEGPSILRIQQVVRGDSAAYFCASSPMRGGYNEQFFGPGTRLTVL.